Shown below are 25 T cell receptor beta chains from a single sample sequenced in a study of T cells after yellow fever vaccination. TCRdb itself ran the 5' RACE reads through MiXCR, one entry per CDR3 protein. The top ten hold over 11% of the sample, which has hundreds of thousands of distinct CDR3 sequences, approximately 15% seen once. The specimen was PBMCs, collected on the day of the yellow fever booster vaccination. The receptors here all came from a young man who received the YFV17D yellow fever vaccine.

This clonotype came up a few times. This chain links TRBV2 with TRBJ1-5; D remains unclear. CDR3 length: 13 residues. Germline CDR1 is SNHLY and CDR2 is FYNNEI. The V and J ends lost 2 bases and 2 bases respectively, with 4 bases between them. The CDR3 DNA follows: TGTGCCAGCAGTGAACTCGGCAATCAGCCCCAGCATTTT. Encoded protein: CASSELGNQPQHF. Full variable domain (outside the CDR3, taken from reference TRBV2 and TRBJ1-5): EPEVTQTPSHQVTQMGQEVILRCVPISNHLYFYWYRQILGQKVEFLVSFYNNEISEKSEIFDDQFSVERPDGSNFTLKIRSTKLEDSAMYFCASSELGNQPQHFGDGTRLSIL.

CDR3 sequence: CASSLGLAGGPYEQYF. Written as DNA, the CDR3 is TGTGCCAGCAGCTTGGGACTAGCGGGAGGGCCATACGAGCAGTACTTC. The chain is built from TRBV7-2 and TRBJ2-7; 16 bases match TRBD2. Trimming took 3 bases from V and 4 from J; bases not matched to a gene: 3. CDR1 SGHTA and CDR2 FQGNSA come from the germline V gene. The CDR3 totals 16 residues.

The CDR3 bases are TGTGCCAGCACGACAGGTCGTAATGAGCAGTTCTTC. Its protein product is CASTTGRNEQFF. This chain connects TRBV7-2 to TRBJ2-1; maybe TRBD1 (6 bases). Germline-derived CDR1 and CDR2 are SGHTA and FQGNSA. V lost 7 bases, J lost 7 bases, and 11 bases lay in between. The CDR3 has 12 amino acids.

A remark on this clonotype: An end of the junction differs from the germline gene, which may be a read error. The V gene is TRBV6-2 or TRBV6-3, the J gene TRBJ1-4; unclear D gene. Germline CDR1 MNHEY, CDR2 SVGEGT. This CDR3 is built from 15 residues. The CDR3 DNA follows: TGTGCCAGCAGTGACTCGTTACGGAGCGGGGAAAAACTGTTTTTT. This sequence encodes CASSDSLRSGEKLFF.

The chain links TRBV7-8 to TRBJ2-7; 8 bases match TRBD1. The germline V gene has CDR1 SGHVS and CDR2 FQNEAQ. The junction had 7 bases not matched to a gene; V was cut back by 3 bases and J by 6 bases. The CDR3 sequence is 14 residues long. The CDR3 is CASSFGRGPREQYF. In DNA form, the CDR3 reads TGTGCCAGCAGCTTCGGCAGGGGGCCCCGCGAGCAGTACTTC.

For the CDR3, the DNA is TGCAGCGTTGATCGGCTCCCGGCGGGTGAGACCCAGTACTTC. It specifies CSVDRLPAGETQYF. This chain connects TRBV29-1 to TRBJ2-5; TRBD2 is a possible D gene (5 bases). CDR3 length: 14 residues. Germline V lookup: CDR1 SQVTM, CDR2 ANQGSEA. Between the trimmed V and J ends, which lost 3 bases and 5 bases, there was a span of 16 bases.

The table lists this clonotype with a count of one. The J gene is TRBJ2-7, the V gene TRBV20-1; 13 bases map to TRBD2. This CDR3 spans 18 amino acids. In germline, CDR1 is DFQATT, CDR2 SNEGSKA (reference sequence). With V trimmed by 1 base and J by 5 bases, 14 bases remained unmatched. CDR3 in amino acids: CSARGRTAGTSGNHEQYF. The CDR3 DNA reads TGCAGTGCTAGAGGGCGGACAGCGGGGACTAGCGGGAACCACGAGCAGTACTTC.

Only a few counts were recorded for this clonotype. V usage is TRBV6-2 or TRBV6-3 and J usage is TRBJ2-1; D is unresolved. CDR1 and CDR2 (germline): MNHEY, SVGEGT. This CDR3 is built from 12 residues. The V end was cut by 0 bases, the J end by 5 bases, with 2 bases between. CDR3 nucleotide sequence: TGTGCCAGCAGTTACTCGGACAATGAGCAGTTCTTC. Amino acid sequence: CASSYSDNEQFF.

In its sample, this clonotype was seen a few times. The genes are TRBV12-3 or TRBV12-4 and TRBJ2-5; D not resolved. The V and J ends lost 3 bases and 3 bases respectively, with 5 bases between them. This CDR3 region has 12 residues. This CDR3 reads CASSLEKETQYF. The CDR3 DNA reads as TGTGCCAGCAGTTTGGAGAAAGAGACCCAGTACTTC.

This sequence joins TRBV5-1 and TRBJ2-7; TRBD2 matches at 9 bases. The CDR3 spans 16 residues. After removal of 4 bases from V and 6 bases from J, the junction contained 14 bases not matched to a gene. Per the germline V gene, CDR1 is SGHRS and CDR2 is YFSETQ. The CDR3 protein is CASSPTDGTSIGEQYF. Here the CDR3 DNA reads TGCGCCAGCAGCCCCACGGACGGGACTAGCATCGGCGAGCAGTACTTC.

This clonotype was counted only a few times. V is TRBV19 and J is TRBJ2-2; D gene uncertain. V was clipped by 9 bases and J by 6 bases, with 17 bases between them. CDR3 length equals 14 residues. In germline, CDR1 is LNHDA, CDR2 SQIVND (reference sequence). This CDR3 is CASRPYPQSGELFF. The CDR3 region has the DNA TGTGCCAGCCGCCCATACCCACAATCCGGGGAGCTGTTTTTT.

A remark on this clonotype: A read error may account for a junction end that differs from germline. This chain links TRBV7-2 with TRBJ2-7; 9 nucleotides align to TRBD1. The CDR3 is made up of 13 amino acids. CDR1 is SGHTA and CDR2 is FQGNSA in the germline V gene. The CDR3: CASSLMGQGKSNF. Written as DNA, the CDR3 is TGTGCCAGCAGCCTTATGGGACAGGGAAAGTCAAACTTC.

In this sample, this clonotype turned up many times. The chain links TRBV7-2 to TRBJ1-1; D is unresolved. Trimming left V 6 bases short and J 0 bases short, with 5 bases between. Looked up from germline, CDR1 is SGHTA and CDR2 is FQGNSA. The CDR3 extends over 12 amino acids. The CDR3 reads CASRSMNTEAFF. CDR3 bases: TGTGCCAGCAGATCCATGAACACTGAAGCTTTCTTT.

V is TRBV20-1 and J is TRBJ2-1; TRBD2 agrees at 10 bases. Unmatched junction bases numbered 6, after V lost 5 bases and J lost 5 bases. The CDR3 has 14 amino acids. Germline lookup yields CDR1 DFQATT and CDR2 SNEGSKA (reference sequence). For the CDR3, the DNA is TGCAGTGCTCTTTCGCTAGCGGGGGACAATGAGCAGTTCTTC. The encoded protein is CSALSLAGDNEQFF.

J is TRBJ2-1 and V is TRBV19; 7 bases fit TRBD1. The CDR3 extends over 20 amino acids. CDR1 and CDR2 from the germline V gene are LNHDA and SQIVND (reference sequence). The trim removed 5 bases at V and 7 bases at J, leaving 26 bases unmatched. The CDR3: CASSSFPTTGLSGLSNEQFF. The CDR3 DNA reads as TGTGCCAGTAGTTCATTCCCCACGACAGGGCTTTCGGGCCTTTCAAATGAGCAGTTCTTC.

This clonotype has just a few counts. The chain is built from TRBV12-3 or TRBV12-4 and TRBJ2-1, with 9 bases that match TRBD2. This CDR3 is 12 amino acids long. The V gene end was trimmed by 7 bases and the J gene end by 13 bases; junction bases not matched to a gene: 8. CDR3 region: CASKDIAGVQFF. Written as DNA, the CDR3 is TGTGCCAGCAAGGATATAGCGGGAGTTCAGTTCTTC.

The chain is built from TRBV10-3 and TRBJ1-5; 8 bases are shared with TRBD1. V lost 3 bases, J lost 3 bases, and 4 bases stayed unmatched. Looked up from germline, CDR1 is ENHRY and CDR2 is SYGVKD. The CDR3 is 15 amino acids. The CDR3 DNA is TGTGCCATCAGTGAAGTCAGGGGGCACAATCAGCCCCAGCATTTT. Translating it yields CAISEVRGHNQPQHF.

The rearrangement links TRBV18 to TRBJ2-3; 7 bases map to TRBD1. V lost 2 bases to trimming and J lost 5 bases; unmatched junction nucleotides: 4. Germline values: CDR1 KGHSH, CDR2 LQKENI. The CDR3 has 14 residues. Here the CDR3 reads CASSPRDRVDTQYF. The CDR3 coding sequence is TGTGCCAGCTCACCAAGAGACAGGGTAGATACGCAGTATTTT.

The chain uses TRBV20-1 and TRBJ2-7, with 13 positions matching TRBD2. The CDR3 length is 17 residues. Looked up from germline, CDR1 is DFQATT and CDR2 is SNEGSKA (reference sequence). The V and J ends lost 3 bases and 1 base, in that order; junction bases with no gene match: 9. CDR3 in amino acids: CSARPLPGLAGSYEQYF. The CDR3 nucleotides are TGCAGTGCTAGGCCGTTACCGGGACTAGCGGGATCCTACGAGCAGTACTTC.

The chain links TRBV11-2 to TRBJ1-1, with D unclear. Germline lookup yields CDR1 SGHAT and CDR2 FQNNGV. CDR3 size: 14 residues. With 1 base removed from V and 1 base from J, the gap between germline ends came to 7 bases. CDR3 in DNA: TGTGCCAGCAGCTTAGGGCCAGCGAACACTGAAGCTTTCTTT. It yields the protein CASSLGPANTEAFF.

This clonotype was observed a few times. The chain joins TRBV20-1 to TRBJ2-7; D not resolved. Trimming shortened V by 6 bases and J by 4 bases, and 16 bases separated the two germline ends. The CDR3 has 13 amino acids. Germline CDR1 DFQATT, CDR2 SNEGSKA (reference sequence). The CDR3 nucleotides are TGCAGTGCCCGTGCTGCCCTAGGATACGAGCAGTACTTC. Translated, it gives CSARAALGYEQYF.

This clonotype was counted at least ten times. The DNA for the CDR3 is TGTGCCAGCAGTCCAATGACGGATCCCTTCGGAGAGACCCAGTACTTC. This codes for CASSPMTDPFGETQYF. This rearrangement joins TRBV28 to TRBJ2-5; D call uncertain. The CDR3 contains 16 residues. Germline CDR1 is MDHEN and CDR2 is SYDVKM. Trimming shortened V by 5 bases and J by 4 bases, and 20 bases separated the two germline ends.

This clonotype was recorded a few times. The chain has TRBV5-5 and TRBJ2-5; tentatively, D is TRBD1 (6 bases). The germline V and J ends were trimmed by 1 base and 3 bases, with 13 bases remaining between them. The V gene's germline CDR1 is SGHKS and CDR2 YYEKEE (reference sequence). The CDR3 length is 15 residues. CDR3 in DNA: TGTGCCAGCAGCTTGTTGGACAGAGTAAAAGAGACCCAGTACTTC. It codes for CASSLLDRVKETQYF.

This clonotype showed up just a few times. V is TRBV6-5 and J is TRBJ1-3; D call uncertain. The V gene lost 2 bases and the J gene lost 2 bases, with 10 bases spanning the gap. Germline CDR1 MNHEY, CDR2 SVGAGI. The CDR3 has 15 residues. CDR3: CASSYTRRPGNTIYF. Here the CDR3 DNA reads TGTGCCAGCAGTTACACCAGACGCCCTGGAAACACCATATATTTT.

The rearrangement links TRBV11-2 to TRBJ2-1, with 14 positions matching TRBD2. J lost 9 bases, V lost 5 bases, and 9 bases had no gene match. The CDR3 length is 16 residues. Germline V gene sequence: CDR1 SGHAT, CDR2 FQNNGV. For the CDR3, the DNA is TGTGCCAGCAGCCTTACCGGGACTAGCGGGAGACTTGAGCAGTTCTTC. This sequence encodes CASSLTGTSGRLEQFF. The whole variable domain, filled in from reference TRBV11-2 and TRBJ2-1, reads EAGVAQSPRYKIIEKRQSVAFWCNPISGHATLYWYQQILGQGPKLLIQFQNNGVVDDSQLPKDRFSAERLKGVDSTLKIQPAKLEDSAVYLCASSLTGTSGRLEQFFGPGTRLTVL.